One and the same sample provided the 7 T cell receptor beta chains below, sequenced in a study of blood T cell repertoires in COVID-19. The method was immunoSEQ multiplex PCR; TCRdb's version includes in-frame clones alone and lacks a portion of them. Of 180,000 or so clones in the sample, 75% to 90% were seen once. Sequenced material: peripheral blood. The receptors originated from a woman aged 55-70 years with acute or convalescent COVID-19.

V and J are TRBV14 and TRBJ2-7, with 8 bases aligning to TRBD1. The V gene's germline CDR1 is SGHDN and CDR2 FVKESK. This CDR3 has 13 residues. Unmatched junction bases numbered 3, after V lost 3 bases and J lost 5 bases. In nucleotides, the CDR3 is TGTGCCAGCAGCCAGGACAGGGTGAACGAGCAGTACTTC. It is translated as CASSQDRVNEQYF.

This rearrangement joins TRBV2 to TRBJ2-7; D perhaps matches TRBD1 (6 bases). The CDR3 totals 14 residues. Germline loops: CDR1 SNHLY, CDR2 FYNNEI. The V end was cut by 5 bases, the J end by 3 bases, with 14 bases between. This chain's CDR3 is CASSRGTPLYEQYV. The DNA for the CDR3 is TGTGCCAGCAGTAGGGGGACCCCCCTCTACGAGCAGTACGTC.

The chain links TRBV5-1 to TRBJ2-1, with 11 nucleotides matching TRBD2. Losses at the gene ends were 3 bases for V and 5 bases for J; bases not matched to a gene: 10. Germline V lookup: CDR1 SGHRS, CDR2 YFSETQ. The CDR3 loop spans 17 amino acids. The CDR3 is CASSSGGTTSGDNEQFF. The DNA of the CDR3 is TGCGCCAGCAGCTCCGGGGGGACGACTAGCGGGGACAATGAGCAGTTCTTC.

V usage is TRBV12-3 or TRBV12-4 and J usage is TRBJ2-3, with D tentatively TRBD2 (6 bases). This CDR3 has 13 residues. Deletions cut 6 bases from V and 4 bases from J, with 11 bases between. CDR3 bases: TGTGCCAGCAGGAGGGACTCTTCAGATACGCAGTATTTT. This codes for CASRRDSSDTQYF.

The V and J genes are TRBV21-1 and TRBJ2-7; the table names TRBD2, a call not compared with the DNA. TRBV21-1 is a pseudogene segment. The CDR3 loop spans 16 amino acids. The CDR3 sequence is CASSKRPGLAAYEQYV. CDR3 in DNA: TGTGCCAGCAGCAAGAGGCCGGGACTAGCGGCCTACGAGCAGTACGTC.

This rearrangement joins TRBV7-8 to TRBJ2-7; 9 positions match TRBD2. The CDR3 has 15 residues. V was clipped by 3 bases and J by 6 bases; unmatched bases: 9. Germline CDR1 and CDR2: SGHVS and FQNEAQ. CDR3 sequence: CASSFRLAAGSEQYF. The CDR3 coding sequence is TGTGCCAGCAGCTTTCGACTAGCGGCGGGGAGCGAGCAGTACTTC.

The rearrangement joins TRBV2 to TRBJ1-1, with D unresolved. The CDR3 is made up of 13 amino acids. Trimming shortened V by 6 bases and J by 0 bases, and 8 bases separated the two germline ends. Germline CDR1 is SNHLY and CDR2 is FYNNEI. In DNA, the CDR3 is TGTGCCAGCAGACGGGAGATGAACACTGAAGCTTTCTTT. Its protein is CASRREMNTEAFF.